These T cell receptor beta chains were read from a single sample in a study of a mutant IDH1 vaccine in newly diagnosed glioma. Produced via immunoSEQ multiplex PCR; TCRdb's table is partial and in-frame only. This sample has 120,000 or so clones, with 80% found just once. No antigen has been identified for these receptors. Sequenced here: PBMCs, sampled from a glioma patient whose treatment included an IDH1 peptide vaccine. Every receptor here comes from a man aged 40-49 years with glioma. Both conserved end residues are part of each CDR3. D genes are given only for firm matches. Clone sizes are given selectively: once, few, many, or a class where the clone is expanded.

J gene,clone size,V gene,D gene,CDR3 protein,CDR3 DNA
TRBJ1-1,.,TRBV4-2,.,CASSQDGRAAFF,TGTGCCAGCAGCCAAGACGGTCGGGCGGCTTTCTTT
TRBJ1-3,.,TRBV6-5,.,CASSYGRLSSGNTIYF,TGTGCCAGCAGTTACGGACGGTTGAGCTCTGGAAACACCATATATTTT
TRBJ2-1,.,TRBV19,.,CASSKGPFGAEQFF,TGTGCCAGTAGTAAAGGACCTTTTGGAGCGGAGCAGTTCTTC
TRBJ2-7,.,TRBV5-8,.,CASSSPTHVAGTYEQYF,TGTGCCAGCAGCTCCCCCACCCATGTAGCCGGAACCTACGAGCAGTACTTC
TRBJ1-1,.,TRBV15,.,CATSRDGGGYTEAFF,TGTGCCACCAGCAGAGATGGCGGGGGATACACTGAAGCTTTCTTT
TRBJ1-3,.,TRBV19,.,CASSIEIWTTGNTIYF,TGTGCCAGTAGTATAGAAATCTGGACAACAGGAAACACCATATATTTT
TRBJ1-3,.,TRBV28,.,CASSPGQGWTIYF,TGTGCCAGCAGTCCCGGCCAGGGCTGGACCATATATTTT
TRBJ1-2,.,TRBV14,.,CASSHSTKQGYTF,TGTGCCAGCAGCCATTCTACGAAGCAGGGCTACACCTTC
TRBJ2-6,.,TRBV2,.,CASSTGPGANVLTF,TGTGCCAGCAGCACTGGGCCCGGGGCCAACGTCCTGACTTTC
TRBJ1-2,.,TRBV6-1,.,CASSEGTANYGYTF,TGTGCCAGCAGTGAAGGGACAGCAAACTATGGCTACACCTTC
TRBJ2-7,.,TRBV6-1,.,CASSARQSEQYF,TGTGCCAGCAGTGCAAGACAGTCCGAGCAGTACTTC
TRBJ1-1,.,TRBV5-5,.,CASSFSPTNTEAFF,TGTGCCAGCAGCTTCAGCCCAACTAACACTGAAGCTTTCTTT
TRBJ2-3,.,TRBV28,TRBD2,CASSTSGGAGTDTQYF,TGTGCCAGCAGTACCTCGGGGGGGGCTGGCACAGATACGCAGTATTTT
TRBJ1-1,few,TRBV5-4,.,CASSLADRTTEAFF,TGTGCCAGCAGCTTGGCCGACAGGACCACTGAAGCTTTCTTT
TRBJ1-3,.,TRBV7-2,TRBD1,CASSPYGQGGFSSGNTIYF,TGTGCCAGCAGCCCATATGGACAGGGAGGCTTCTCCTCTGGAAACACCATATATTTT
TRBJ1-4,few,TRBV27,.,CASSHRAREKLFF,TGTGCCAGCAGCCACCGGGCTCGCGAAAAACTGTTTTTT
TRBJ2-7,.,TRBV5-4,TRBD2,CASSLAGLAGPYEQYF,TGTGCCAGCAGCTTGGCCGGGCTAGCGGGACCCTACGAGCAGTACTTC
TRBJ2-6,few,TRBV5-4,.,CATTRSGANVLTF,TGTGCCACTACGAGATCTGGGGCCAACGTCCTGACTTTC
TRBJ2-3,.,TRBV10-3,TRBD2,CAISLAGDPSYTDTQYF,TGTGCCATCAGTCTAGCGGGGGATCCTTCTTACACAGATACGCAGTATTTT
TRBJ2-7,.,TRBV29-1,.,CSPGQGSGWQYF,TGCAGCCCTGGGCAGGGAAGCGGGTGGCAGTACTTC
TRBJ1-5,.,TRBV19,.,CASSTPGENQPQHF,TGTGCCAGTAGTACTCCAGGGGAGAATCAGCCCCAGCATTTT
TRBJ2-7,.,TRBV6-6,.,CATGITYEQYF,TGTGCCACCGGGATTACCTACGAGCAGTACTTC
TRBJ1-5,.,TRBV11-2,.,CASSFGGQNNQPQHF,TGTGCCAGCAGCTTTGGCGGACAGAACAATCAGCCCCAGCATTTT
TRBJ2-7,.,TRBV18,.,CASSVRTADSYEQYF,TGTGCCAGCTCCGTAAGGACAGCGGACTCCTACGAGCAGTACTTC
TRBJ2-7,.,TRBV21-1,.,CASSKTGSNYEQYF,TGTGCCAGCAGCAAAACCGGCAGTAACTACGAGCAGTACTTC
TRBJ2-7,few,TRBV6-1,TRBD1,CASRDGTAYEQYF,TGTGCCAGCAGGGATGGGACAGCCTACGAGCAGTACTTC
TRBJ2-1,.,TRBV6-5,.,CASSYSRGFSNEQFF,TGTGCCAGCAGTTACTCCCGGGGGTTCTCTAATGAGCAGTTCTTC
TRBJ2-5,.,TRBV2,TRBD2,CASSETRLAGWGETQYF,TGTGCCAGCAGTGAGACGCGACTAGCGGGGTGGGGCGAGACCCAGTACTTC
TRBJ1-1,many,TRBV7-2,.,CASRPNTEAFF,TGTGCCAGCAGGCCGAACACTGAAGCTTTCTTT
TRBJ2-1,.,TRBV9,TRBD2,CASSVVSSGGYNEQFF,TGTGCCAGCAGCGTAGTGTCCAGCGGGGGCTACAATGAGCAGTTCTTC
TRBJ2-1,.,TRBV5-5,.,CASSLVSWEAYNEQFF,TGTGCCAGCAGCTTGGTTTCGTGGGAGGCCTACAATGAGCAGTTCTTC
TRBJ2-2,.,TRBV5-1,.,CASTGPLNTGELFF,TGCGCCAGCACAGGTCCGCTTAACACCGGGGAGCTGTTTTTT
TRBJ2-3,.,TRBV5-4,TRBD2,CASTLRVAGSTDTQYF,TGTGCCAGCACCCTGAGGGTAGCGGGTAGCACAGATACGCAGTATTTT
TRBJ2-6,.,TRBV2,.,CASTGRRGRAGANVLTF,TGTGCCAGCACTGGTAGGAGGGGGCGAGCTGGGGCCAACGTCCTGACTTTC
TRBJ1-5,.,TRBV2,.,CAADRGQLSGQPQHF,TGTGCGGCGGACCGGGGCCAACTTAGCGGTCAGCCCCAGCATTTT
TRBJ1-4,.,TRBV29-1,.,CSVFEAGEKLFF,TGCAGCGTTTTTGAAGCGGGTGAAAAACTGTTTTTT
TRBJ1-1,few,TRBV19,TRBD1,CASSVRGQGETEAFF,TGTGCCAGTAGTGTCCGGGGACAGGGGGAAACTGAAGCTTTCTTT
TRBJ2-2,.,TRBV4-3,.,CASSQEGRLNTGELFF,TGCGCCAGCAGCCAAGAGGGGCGGTTGAACACCGGGGAGCTGTTTTTT